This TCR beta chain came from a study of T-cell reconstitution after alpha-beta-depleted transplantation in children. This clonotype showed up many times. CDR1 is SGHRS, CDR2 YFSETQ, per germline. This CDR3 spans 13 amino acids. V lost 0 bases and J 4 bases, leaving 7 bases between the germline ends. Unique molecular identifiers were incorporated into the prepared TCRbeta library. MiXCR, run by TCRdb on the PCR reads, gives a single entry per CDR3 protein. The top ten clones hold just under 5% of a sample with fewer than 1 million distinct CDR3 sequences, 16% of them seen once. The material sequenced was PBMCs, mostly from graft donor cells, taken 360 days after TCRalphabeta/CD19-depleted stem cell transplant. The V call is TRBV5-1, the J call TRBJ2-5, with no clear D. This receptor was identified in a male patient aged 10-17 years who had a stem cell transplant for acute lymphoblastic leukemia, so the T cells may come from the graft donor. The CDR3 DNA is TGCGCCAGCAGCTTGGGAGGAGCAGAGACCCAGTACTTC. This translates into CASSLGGAETQYF.